These 17 T cell receptor beta chains were all obtained from the same sample, sequenced in a study of graft-versus-host responses after intestinal transplantation (dated by TCRdb to 2020 to 2023). Intraepithelial and lamina propria lymphocytes were isolated from graft specimens using dithiothreitol, EDTA incubations and collagenase D digestion. Library preparation employed the immunoSEQ multiplex PCR assay. Imported from immuneACCESS, the table was reduced by TCRdb to in-frame sequences with V and J called. These copies leave out some clones; in studies compared against another copy, an unresolved V gene accounts for under half, and the cause of the remainder is not known. In this sample the table shows about 22,000 clones, roughly 79% of which occur a single time. Together, the top ten hold roughly 3% of the sample. Sequencing was performed on ileum tissue, taken 12 days after intestinal transplant. The receptors were gathered from a human patient who received an intestinal transplant, so some T cells may come from the graft donor.

This chain uses TRBV2 with TRBJ2-7; tentatively, D is TRBD2 (6 bases). This CDR3 is built from 16 residues. Trimming took 7 bases from V and 1 from J, leaving 20 bases between them. In germline, CDR1 is SNHLY, CDR2 FYNNEI. Written as DNA, the CDR3 is TGTGCCAGCACAGTGAACTTGGGACTGGAGTCCTACGAGCAGTACTTC. Protein: CASTVNLGLESYEQYF. Filled out from reference TRBV2 and TRBJ2-7, the complete variable domain reads EPEVTQTPSHQVTQMGQEVILRCVPISNHLYFYWYRQILGQKVEFLVSFYNNEISEKSEIFDDQFSVERPDGSNFTLKIRSTKLEDSAMYFCASTVNLGLESYEQYFGPGTRLTVT.

This clone was observed a single time. The CDR3 region is CASSEGWGYEQYF. The CDR3 DNA is TGTGCCAGCAGCGAGGGTTGGGGCTACGAGCAGTACTTC. The chain carries TRBV5-4 and TRBJ2-7; perhaps TRBD2 as D (5 bases). CDR3 length: 13 amino acids. The germline CDR1 and CDR2 sequences are SGHNT and YYREEE (reference sequence). The V end was cut by 4 bases, the J end by 3 bases, with 11 bases between.

This chain joins TRBV9 and TRBJ1-3; D gene ambiguous. The CDR3 has 14 amino acids. The germline V and J ends were trimmed by 4 bases and 0 bases, with 8 bases remaining between them. CDR1 and CDR2 (germline): SGDLS, YYNGEE. The CDR3 loop reads CASSPPSSGNTIYF. The CDR3, as DNA: TGTGCCAGCAGCCCCCCGAGCTCTGGAAACACCATATATTTT.

The chain employs TRBV27 and TRBJ2-1, with 14 nucleotides matching TRBD2. With V trimmed by 2 bases and J by 4 bases, 1 base remained unmatched. The V gene's germline CDR1 is MNHEY and CDR2 SMNVEV (reference sequence). The CDR3 length is 16 residues. CDR3 in DNA: TGTGCCAGCAGTTTAGGGACTAGCGGGGGATACAATGAGCAGTTCTTC. Protein: CASSLGTSGGYNEQFF.

A single count supports this clone. The chain has TRBV27 and TRBJ1-2; 7 bases agree with TRBD1. The CDR3 covers 13 residues. Germline V gene data show CDR1 as MNHEY and CDR2 as SMNVEV (reference sequence). V lost 2 bases to trimming and J lost 8 bases; unmatched junction nucleotides: 5. CDR3 nucleotides: TGTGCCAGCAGTTTAGCCCCAGGGGGGGGCTACACCTTC. Translating gives CASSLAPGGGYTF.

This clone was observed a single time. This chain joins TRBV6-5 and TRBJ1-1, with D unresolved. This CDR3 comprises 14 residues. Germline CDR1 reads MNHEY; CDR2 reads SVGAGI. The germline V and J ends were trimmed by 6 bases and 6 bases, with 17 bases remaining between them. The CDR3 coding sequence is TGTGCCAGCAGCGCACCGGGGATTTGGGCTGAAGCTTTCTTT. This codes for CASSAPGIWAEAFF.

The chain is built from TRBV6-5 and TRBJ2-3; D is perhaps TRBD2 (6 bases). This CDR3 comprises 14 residues. Germline loops: CDR1 MNHEY, CDR2 SVGAGI. Trimming stripped 10 bases from V and 0 bases from J, with 14 bases between. CDR3 nucleotides: TGTGCCACCGGAGGGTCCCCTAGCACAGATACGCAGTATTTT. Protein: CATGGSPSTDTQYF.

This sequence joins TRBV5-6 and TRBJ2-2, with unresolved D. Trimming pared 1 base from V and 4 bases from J, leaving 8 bases between. In germline, CDR1 is SGHDT, CDR2 YYEEEE. The CDR3 loop spans 14 amino acids. CDR3 bases: TGTGCCAGCAGCTTGAAGCTCGCCACCGGGGAGCTGTTTTTT. Translation: CASSLKLATGELFF.

This clone occurred once. The chain couples TRBV7-9 to TRBJ2-5; 10 bases fit TRBD2. With V trimmed by 4 bases and J by 0 bases, 2 bases remained unmatched. Germline V lookup: CDR1 SEHNR, CDR2 FQNEAQ (reference sequence). The CDR3 length is 15 residues. CDR3: CASSSGLANQETQYF. The CDR3 bases are TGTGCCAGCAGCTCGGGACTAGCGAACCAAGAGACCCAGTACTTC. The full variable domain, with the rest looked up from reference TRBV7-9 and TRBJ2-5, is DTGVSQNPRHKITKRGQNVTFRCDPISEHNRLYWYRQTLGQGPEFLTYFQNEAQLEKSRLLSDRFSAERPKGSFSTLEIQRTEQGDSAMYLCASSSGLANQETQYFGPGTRLLVL.

The chain couples TRBV4-1 to TRBJ2-7, with D tentatively TRBD2 (6 bases). V lost 0 bases and J lost 6, with 15 bases in between. This CDR3 is 15 amino acids long. CDR1 MGHRA and CDR2 YSYEKL come from the germline V gene. This CDR3 is CASSQDRAGWSEQYF. The CDR3 coding sequence is TGCGCCAGCAGCCAAGATAGGGCGGGGTGGAGCGAGCAGTACTTC.

The chain recombines TRBV5-8 with TRBJ1-4; TRBD1 is a possible D gene (5 bases). This CDR3 contains 15 residues. From germline, CDR1 is SGHTS and CDR2 YDEGEE. Trimming cost V 1 base and J 4 bases, with 11 bases left between them. This CDR3 reads CASSLKGHFNEKLFF. The CDR3 nucleotides read TGTGCCAGCAGCTTGAAAGGACATTTTAATGAAAAACTGTTTTTT. Variable domain in full (rest from reference TRBV5-8 and TRBJ1-4): EAGVTQSPTHLIKTRGQQATLRCSPISGHTSVYWYQQALGLGLQFLLWYDEGEERNRGNFPPRFSGRQFPNYSSELNVNALELEDSALYLCASSLKGHFNEKLFFGSGTQLSVL.

The rearrangement joins TRBV19 to TRBJ2-1, with a possible D match to TRBD2 (6 bases). Germline CDR1 and CDR2: LNHDA and SQIVND (reference sequence). V was trimmed by 7 bases and J by 4 bases, leaving 8 bases between them. CDR3 length: 12 residues. CDR3 nucleotide sequence: TGTGCCAGTACAAGCGGGTACAATGAGCAGTTCTTC. As protein: CASTSGYNEQFF.

The chain couples TRBV27 to TRBJ2-1; 9 nucleotides line up with TRBD1. The germline gives CDR1 MNHEY, CDR2 SMNVEV (reference sequence). The CDR3 runs 14 residues. Losses at the gene ends were 3 bases for V and 8 bases for J; bases not matched to a gene: 5. The CDR3 protein is CASSFGTGWDEQFF. In DNA, the CDR3 is TGTGCCAGCAGTTTTGGGACAGGGTGGGATGAGCAGTTCTTC.

J is TRBJ1-1 and V is TRBV9, with unresolved D. Trimming left V 4 bases short and J 1 base short, with 8 bases between. The CDR3 is 13 residues long. Germline-derived CDR1 and CDR2 are SGDLS and YYNGEE. The CDR3 DNA follows: TGTGCCAGCAGCATAGCCTCGAACACTGAAGCTTTCTTT. Encoded protein: CASSIASNTEAFF.

The CDR3 bases are TGTGCCAGCAGCTTGAATCAGTTCGAGCAGTACTTC. Translated, it gives CASSLNQFEQYF. The V call is TRBV5-8, the J call TRBJ2-7; D is unclear. With 1 base removed from V and 6 bases from J, the gap between germline ends came to 8 bases. Germline V gene sequence: CDR1 SGHTS, CDR2 YDEGEE. The CDR3 runs 12 residues. Filled out from reference TRBV5-8 and TRBJ2-7, the complete variable domain reads EAGVTQSPTHLIKTRGQQATLRCSPISGHTSVYWYQQALGLGLQFLLWYDEGEERNRGNFPPRFSGRQFPNYSSELNVNALELEDSALYLCASSLNQFEQYFGPGTRLTVT.

This sequence joins TRBV5-1 and TRBJ1-2, with TRBD1 matching 8 bases. J was trimmed by 2 bases and V by 4 bases; bases with no gene match: 7. Per the germline V gene, CDR1 is SGHRS and CDR2 is YFSETQ. The CDR3 length is 15 residues. CDR3 sequence: CASSPWTGSNYGYTF. CDR3 bases: TGCGCCAGCAGCCCCTGGACAGGGAGCAACTATGGCTACACCTTC.

The rearrangement links TRBV7-9 to TRBJ2-7, with a tentative D call TRBD1 (5 bases). The CDR3 loop spans 15 amino acids. Germline values: CDR1 SEHNR, CDR2 FQNEAQ (reference sequence). Trimming left V 1 base short and J 0 bases short, with 10 bases between. The CDR3 is CASSLEQASSYEQYF. CDR3 sequence (DNA): TGTGCCAGCAGCTTAGAACAGGCGAGCTCCTACGAGCAGTACTTC.